Listed here are 8 T cell receptor beta chains from one sample, sequenced in a study of T cells in Graves' hyperthyroidism and ophthalmopathy. Authors of the study amplified TCR beta CDR3 regions from RNA transcripts. The primer set for the first-round RT-PCR of the TCR CDR3 was HTBI. From the multiplex PCR reads, TCRdb called clonotypes with MiXCR, one entry per CDR3 protein. The sample contains about 640,000 distinct CDR3 sequences, roughly 14% of which appear only once. The source material was blood. The receptors were sampled from a woman aged 45-60 years with Graves' ophthalmopathy.

At least ten counts were recorded for this clonotype. The chain is built from TRBV7-9 and TRBJ2-5, with TRBD1 as a possible D gene (5 bases). V shed 4 bases and J shed 0 bases, with 15 bases lying between them. Germline loops: CDR1 SEHNR, CDR2 FQNEAQ (reference sequence). The CDR3 totals 16 residues. The CDR3 loop reads CASSSALTAYQETQYF. The CDR3 coding sequence is TGTGCCAGCAGCTCGGCACTGACAGCTTACCAAGAGACCCAGTACTTC.

This clonotype was seen many times. One junction end does not reproduce the germline sequence, and a read error may be involved. The chain links TRBV14 to TRBJ1-1, with D possibly TRBD1 on 5 matching bases. Germline loops: CDR1 SGHDN, CDR2 FVKESK. This CDR3 has 13 residues. The CDR3 DNA sequence: TGTGCCAGCAGCCCTGGGACGAGGACTGGAGCTTTCTTT. This translates into CASSPGTRTGAFF.

This clonotype came up a few times. V gene TRBV7-2 combines with J gene TRBJ2-7; TRBD2 matches 9 bases. Germline CDR1 reads SGHTA; CDR2 reads FQGNSA. V trimming: 0 bases; J trimming: 7 bases; junction bases outside the gene matches: 7. The CDR3 runs 15 residues. The CDR3 loop is CASSLATAGGREQYF. Written as DNA, the CDR3 is TGTGCCAGCAGCTTAGCCACGGCGGGAGGGCGGGAGCAGTACTTC.

This clonotype occurred a few times. The chain couples TRBV9 to TRBJ2-3, with D unclear. The germline gives CDR1 SGDLS, CDR2 YYNGEE. Trimming stripped 0 bases from V and 0 bases from J, with 14 bases between. There are 17 residues in the CDR3. In nucleotides, the CDR3 is TGTGCCAGCAGCGTAGCGGTTGGCGGAACTAGCACAGATACGCAGTATTTT. This encodes CASSVAVGGTSTDTQYF.

In this sample, this clonotype turned up many times. The V and J genes are TRBV7-6 and TRBJ2-7; TRBD2 agrees at 12 bases. V gave up 3 bases and J gave up 4 bases; unmatched junction bases: 13. The V gene's germline CDR1 is SGHVS and CDR2 FNYEAQ. The CDR3 sequence is 18 residues long. The DNA of the CDR3 is TGTGCCAGCAGCTTGGGCCTAGCGGGAGGGGCCGGCACTTACGAGCAGTACTTC. This gives the protein CASSLGLAGGAGTYEQYF.

The rearrangement links TRBV4-3 to TRBJ1-1; D gene unclear. The CDR3 is 15 residues long. Between the trimmed V and J ends, which lost 6 bases and 2 bases, there was a span of 16 bases. Looked up from germline, CDR1 is LGHNA and CDR2 is YSLEER. Here the CDR3 reads CASSFRPGINTEAFF. CDR3 coding DNA: TGCGCCAGCAGTTTTCGCCCCGGGATCAACACTGAAGCTTTCTTT.

There are a few counts of this clonotype. A clone one base away is much larger, so this may be a read error. The chain couples TRBV7-8 to TRBJ1-5; D is uncertain. CDR1 is SGHVS and CDR2 is FQNEAQ in the germline V gene. V was trimmed by 1 base and J by 0 bases, leaving 16 bases between them. This CDR3 spans 18 amino acids. Here the CDR3 reads CASSLEALRSFSNQPQHF. The DNA for the CDR3 is TGTGCCAGCAGCTTAGAGGCACTTCGCTCCTTTAGCAATCAGCCCCAGCATTTT.

J is TRBJ2-2 and V is TRBV2; D may match TRBD1 or TRBD2 (5 bases each). The ends were cut back, 9 bases at V and 8 bases at J, with 19 bases in the middle. The CDR3 runs to 14 residues. Germline CDR1 SNHLY, CDR2 FYNNEI. The CDR3 region has the DNA TGTGCCAGAAACCGGGACGGCAGTCTTGGGGAGCTGTTTTTT. Its protein product is CARNRDGSLGELFF.